The subject of this entry is one T cell receptor (beta chain). Treatment indicated: preoperative locoregional IRX-2 cytokine immunotherapy. Samples came from a phase Ib trial of preoperative locoregional IRX-2 cytokine immunotherapy. Clones were sequenced by immunoSEQ multiplex PCR, and TCRdb holds only the in-frame ones, with some missing. The sample records around 57,000 clones, less than 95% being singletons. The data were taken from a study of preoperative IRX-2 immunotherapy in early breast cancer. The CDR3 consists of 15 residues. The germline V gene has CDR1 GTSNPN and CDR2 SVGIG (reference sequence). With V trimmed by 1 base and J by 7 bases, 6 bases remained unmatched.

The sample here was taken from a patient treated with IRX-2 immunotherapy. The TCR originated in a human donor with breast cancer. The chain has TRBV30 and TRBJ1-6, with 8 bases fitting TRBD1. The CDR3 sequence is CAWSGGTGGNSPLHF. As DNA, the CDR3 is TGTGCCTGGAGTGGCGGGACAGGAGGAAATTCACCCCTCCACTTT. Filled out from reference TRBV30 and TRBJ1-6, the complete variable domain reads SQTIHQWPATLVQPVGSPLSLECTVEGTSNPNLYWYRQAAGRGLQLLFYSVGIGQISSEVPQNLSASRPQDRQFILSSKKLLLSDSGFYLCAWSGGTGGNSPLHFGNGTRLTVT.